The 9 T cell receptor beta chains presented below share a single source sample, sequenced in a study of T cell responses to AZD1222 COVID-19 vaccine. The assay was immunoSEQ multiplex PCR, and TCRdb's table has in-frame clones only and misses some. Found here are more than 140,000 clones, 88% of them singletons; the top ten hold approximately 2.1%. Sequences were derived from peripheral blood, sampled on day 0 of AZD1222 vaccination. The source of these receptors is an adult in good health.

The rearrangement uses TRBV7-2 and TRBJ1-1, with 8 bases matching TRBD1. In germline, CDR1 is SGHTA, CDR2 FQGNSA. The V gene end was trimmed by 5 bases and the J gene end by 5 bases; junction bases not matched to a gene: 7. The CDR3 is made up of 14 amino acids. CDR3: CASSLFRQGTEAFF. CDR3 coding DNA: TGTGCCAGCAGCCTCTTTAGACAGGGGACTGAAGCTTTCTTT.

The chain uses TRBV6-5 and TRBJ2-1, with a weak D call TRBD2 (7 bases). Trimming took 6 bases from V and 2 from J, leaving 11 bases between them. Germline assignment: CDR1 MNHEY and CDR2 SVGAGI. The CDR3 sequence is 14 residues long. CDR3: CASSGGGAYNEQFF. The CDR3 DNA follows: TGTGCCAGCAGCGGAGGGGGGGCCTACAATGAGCAGTTCTTC.

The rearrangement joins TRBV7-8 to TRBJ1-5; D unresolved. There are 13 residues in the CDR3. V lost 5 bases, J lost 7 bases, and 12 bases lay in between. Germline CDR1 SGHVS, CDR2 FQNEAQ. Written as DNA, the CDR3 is TGTGCCAGCAGCCCGACCCAAACGCAGCCCCAGCATTTT. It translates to CASSPTQTQPQHF. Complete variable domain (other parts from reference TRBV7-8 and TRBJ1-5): GAGVSQSPRYKVAKRGQDVALRCDPISGHVSLFWYQQALGQGPEFLTYFQNEAQLDKSGLPSDRFFAERPEGSVSTLKIQRTQQEDSAVYLCASSPTQTQPQHFGDGTRLSIL.

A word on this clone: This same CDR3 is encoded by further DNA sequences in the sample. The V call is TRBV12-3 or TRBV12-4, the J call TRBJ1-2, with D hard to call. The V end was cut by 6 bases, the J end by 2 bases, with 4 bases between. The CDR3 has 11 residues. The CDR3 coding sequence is TGTGCCAGCAGCTCCAACTATGGCTACACCTTC. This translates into CASSSNYGYTF.

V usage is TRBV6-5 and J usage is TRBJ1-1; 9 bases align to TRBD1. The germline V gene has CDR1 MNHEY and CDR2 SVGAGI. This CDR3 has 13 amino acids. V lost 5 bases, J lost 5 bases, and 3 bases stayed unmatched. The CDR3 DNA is TGTGCCAGCAGTACGACAGGGGGAACTGAAGCTTTCTTT. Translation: CASSTTGGTEAFF.

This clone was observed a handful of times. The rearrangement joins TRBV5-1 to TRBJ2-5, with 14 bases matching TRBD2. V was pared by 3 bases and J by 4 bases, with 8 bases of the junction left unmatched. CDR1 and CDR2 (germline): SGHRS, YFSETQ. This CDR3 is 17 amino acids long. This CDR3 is CASSWGLAGEAGETQYF. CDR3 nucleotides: TGCGCCAGCAGCTGGGGACTAGCGGGAGAGGCAGGAGAGACCCAGTACTTC.

The CDR3 DNA reads as TGTGCCAGCAGTTTAAACGGACTAGCGGGAGTCCGTGAGCAGTTCTTC. This sequence encodes CASSLNGLAGVREQFF. This chain links TRBV27 with TRBJ2-1; 13 bases line up with TRBD2. This CDR3 region has 16 residues. The germline CDR1 and CDR2 sequences are MNHEY and SMNVEV (reference sequence). The V gene end was trimmed by 2 bases and the J gene end by 9 bases; junction bases not matched to a gene: 7.

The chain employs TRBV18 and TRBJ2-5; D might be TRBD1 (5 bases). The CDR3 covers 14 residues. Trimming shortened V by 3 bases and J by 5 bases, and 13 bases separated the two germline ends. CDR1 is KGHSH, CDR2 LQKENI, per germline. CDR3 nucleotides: TGTGCCAGCTCACCGCAGGGTGCTTCGGAGACCCAGTACTTC. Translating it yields CASSPQGASETQYF. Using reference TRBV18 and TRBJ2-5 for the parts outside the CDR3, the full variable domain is NAGVMQNPRHLVRRRGQEARLRCSPMKGHSHVYWYRQLPEEGLKFMVYLQKENIIDESGMPKERFSAEFPKEGPSILRIQQVVRGDSAAYFCASSPQGASETQYFGPGTRLLVL.

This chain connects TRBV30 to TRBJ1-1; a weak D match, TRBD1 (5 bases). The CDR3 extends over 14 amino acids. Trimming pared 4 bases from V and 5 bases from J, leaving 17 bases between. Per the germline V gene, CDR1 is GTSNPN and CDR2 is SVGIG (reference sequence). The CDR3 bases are TGTGCCTGGATTAAAGATCCCGGGGGGACTGAAGCTTTCTTT. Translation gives CAWIKDPGGTEAFF.